Each of the 25 T cell receptor beta chains below was sequenced from the same sample in a study of regulatory T cells in long-lasting Graves disease. The time point is: newly diagnosed GD, antithyroid drugs for less than 3 months. PBMCs provided the RNA from which the TCR library was made. Through Arm-PCR of CDR3 regions and iRepertoire HTBI primers, TCR beta libraries were built. TCRdb re-called the multiplex PCR reads with MiXCR, one entry per CDR3 protein. Altogether more than 300,000 distinct CDR3 sequences are present, 15% to 20% being singletons, with the ten largest covering around 20%. These records were also assigned to another study, of T cells in Graves' hyperthyroidism and ophthalmopathy.

The sequencing here drew on peripheral blood mononuclear cells (PBMCs), taken at new diagnosis, from a patient treated with antithyroid drugs. The receptor source for this set is a woman aged 18-30 years with Graves disease.

This clonotype was found a few times. The rearrangement links TRBV19 to TRBJ2-7; D gene ambiguous. Germline CDR1 reads LNHDA; CDR2 reads SQIVND (reference sequence). V lost 8 bases to trimming and J lost 3 bases, with 14 bases between them. The CDR3 covers 13 residues. CDR3 bases: TGTGCCAGTGCCCCCCATGGTTTCTACGAGCAGTACTTC. This sequence encodes CASAPHGFYEQYF.

Ten or more counts support this clonotype. V and J are TRBV2 and TRBJ1-2; a possible D gene is TRBD1 (5 bases). The V gene lost 6 bases and the J gene lost 0 bases, with 8 bases spanning the gap. Germline V lookup: CDR1 SNHLY, CDR2 FYNNEI. There are 13 residues in the CDR3. The DNA of the CDR3 is TGTGCCAGCAGCGTGACAGCTAACTATGGCTACACCTTC. Its translation is CASSVTANYGYTF.

This clonotype was seen more than once but under ten times. The chain is built from TRBV27 and TRBJ1-1; 9 bases are shared with TRBD1. Germline V CDR1 and CDR2: MNHEY, SMNVEV (reference sequence). The trim removed 6 bases at V and 4 bases at J, leaving 6 bases unmatched. The CDR3 length is 14 residues. The CDR3 loop reads CASSIEGQGTEAFF. CDR3 nucleotides: TGTGCCAGCAGCATAGAGGGACAGGGCACTGAAGCTTTCTTT.

This clonotype was detected ten times or more. This chain connects TRBV11-2 to TRBJ1-1; the D is unclear. V lost 1 base, J lost 1 base, and 13 bases lay in between. Per the germline V gene, CDR1 is SGHAT and CDR2 is FQNNGV. This CDR3 contains 16 residues. DNA of the CDR3: TGTGCCAGCAGCTTAGTGGGAGTAATGGGGAACACTGAAGCTTTCTTT. This codes for CASSLVGVMGNTEAFF.

This clonotype was detected ten times or more. V and J are TRBV10-2 and TRBJ2-7; weak D call: TRBD2 (6 bases). The germline V gene encodes CDR1 WSHSY and CDR2 SAAADI. V was shortened by 1 base and J by 2 bases, with 27 bases between the two germline ends. The CDR3 extends over 20 amino acids. CDR3 in DNA: TGCGCCAGCAGTGAGTTTTTGGTATCGACGGGATGGGGGGTCGCCTACGAGCAGTACTTC. Amino acids: CASSEFLVSTGWGVAYEQYF.

This rearrangement joins TRBV5-1 to TRBJ2-5; 8 bases are shared with TRBD2. The CDR3 consists of 14 residues. V was pared by 1 base and J by 4 bases, with 3 bases of the junction left unmatched. The germline V gene has CDR1 SGHRS and CDR2 YFSETQ. CDR3: CASSLRSGVETQYF. CDR3 bases: TGCGCCAGCAGCTTGCGTAGCGGGGTAGAGACCCAGTACTTC.

This clonotype was observed at least ten times. The chain employs TRBV20-1 and TRBJ2-4, with TRBD1 as a possible D gene (5 bases). The germline CDR1 and CDR2 sequences are DFQATT and SNEGSKA (reference sequence). Trimming removed 3 bases at V and 8 bases at J, with 11 bases between. This CDR3 contains 12 residues. CDR3: CSASPLGDIQYF. CDR3 nucleotides: TGCAGTGCTAGCCCCCTAGGGGACATTCAGTACTTC.

This clonotype showed up just a few times. The genes are TRBV29-1 and TRBJ2-4, with D possibly TRBD1 on 6 matching bases. Looked up from germline, CDR1 is SQVTM and CDR2 is ANQGSEA. Trimming stripped 2 bases from V and 5 bases from J, with 7 bases between. This CDR3 has 12 amino acids. CDR3 amino acids: CSVEQGQNIQYF. The CDR3 coding sequence is TGCAGCGTTGAACAGGGGCAAAACATTCAGTACTTC.

The chain joins TRBV19 to TRBJ2-1; possibly TRBD2 for D (7 bases). The ends were cut back, 7 bases at V and 6 bases at J, with 16 bases in the middle. CDR1 is LNHDA and CDR2 is SQIVND in the germline V gene (reference sequence). The CDR3 has 14 amino acids. CDR3 loop: CASTIRGASNEQFF. The CDR3, as DNA: TGTGCCAGTACCATACGGGGGGCCTCCAATGAGCAGTTCTTC.

This clonotype was counted only a few times. The chain carries TRBV14 and TRBJ1-5; D not certain. V was shortened by 0 bases and J by 7 bases, with 16 bases between the two germline ends. Germline CDR1 is SGHDN and CDR2 is FVKESK. The CDR3 totals 16 residues. CDR3 sequence: CASSQDRALVRQPQHF. The DNA for the CDR3 is TGTGCCAGCAGCCAAGATCGGGCTTTGGTTCGGCAGCCCCAGCATTTT.

This clonotype was seen ten or more times. The rearrangement uses TRBV2 and TRBJ2-3, with 10 bases identical to TRBD2. The V gene end was trimmed by 6 bases and the J gene end by 5 bases; junction bases not matched to a gene: 8. The CDR3 sequence is 15 residues long. Germline CDR1 reads SNHLY; CDR2 reads FYNNEI. CDR3 nucleotides: TGTGCCAGCAGCGCGGCTCTAGCGGGAGAAGATACGCAGTATTTT. It translates to CASSAALAGEDTQYF.

This clonotype was found a few times. J is TRBJ1-5 and V is TRBV6-1, with no clear D. Between the trimmed V and J ends, which lost 3 bases and 5 bases, there was a span of 8 bases. Germline CDR1 and CDR2: MNHNS and SASEGT. The CDR3 extends over 13 amino acids. The CDR3 nucleotides are TGTGCCAGCAGTGATTACCGTCATCAGCCCCAGCATTTT. Its protein product is CASSDYRHQPQHF.

The V call is TRBV30, the J call TRBJ2-7; 10 bases match TRBD2. V trimming: 5 bases; J trimming: 2 bases; junction bases outside the gene matches: 9. CDR1 and CDR2 (germline): GTSNPN, SVGIG (reference sequence). This CDR3 is 15 amino acids long. The CDR3 loop reads CAWSTRTSGTYEQYF. CDR3 DNA: TGTGCCTGGTCCACCCGGACTAGCGGAACCTACGAGCAGTACTTC.

In its sample, this clonotype was seen many times. The J gene is TRBJ1-4, the V gene TRBV2, with D perhaps TRBD1 (6 bases). This CDR3 has 14 residues. Deletions cut 7 bases from V and 0 bases from J, with 9 bases between. Germline CDR1 reads SNHLY; CDR2 reads FYNNEI. CDR3 protein: CASNREATNEKLFF. Written as DNA, the CDR3 is TGTGCCAGCAACAGGGAAGCAACTAATGAAAAACTGTTTTTT.

This clonotype was detected only a few times. This chain uses TRBV19 with TRBJ2-2; 9 nucleotides agree with TRBD1. J gave up 4 bases and V 7 bases, and 4 bases lay outside the gene matches. The CDR3 totals 14 residues. From germline, CDR1 is LNHDA and CDR2 SQIVND (reference sequence). CDR3 region: CASKLTGGTGELFF. Here the CDR3 DNA reads TGTGCCAGTAAATTGACAGGGGGCACCGGGGAGCTGTTTTTT.

The V call is TRBV20-1, the J call TRBJ2-1, with 8 bases fitting TRBD2. The J segment lost 2 bases and the V segment lost 5 bases, leaving 11 bases of the junction unmatched. Germline V gene sequence: CDR1 DFQATT, CDR2 SNEGSKA (reference sequence). CDR3 length equals 16 residues. CDR3 sequence (DNA): TGCAGTGCTCCCAGGAGCGGGGGCAGTGCCTACAATGAGCAGTTCTTC. The encoded protein is CSAPRSGGSAYNEQFF.

This clonotype was observed a few times. This chain joins TRBV29-1 and TRBJ2-3; a possible D gene is TRBD2 (6 bases). Trimming took 2 bases from V and 1 from J, leaving 7 bases between them. CDR1 SQVTM and CDR2 ANQGSEA come from the germline V gene. The CDR3 sequence is 13 residues long. This CDR3 reads CSVERGGTDTQYF. In DNA form, the CDR3 reads TGCAGCGTTGAACGCGGGGGCACAGATACGCAGTATTTT.

This clonotype came up a few times. The chain links TRBV2 to TRBJ1-2; 7 positions agree with TRBD1. CDR3 length: 15 residues. V lost 4 bases, J lost 8 bases, and 13 bases stayed unmatched. Germline V gene sequence: CDR1 SNHLY, CDR2 FYNNEI. CDR3 sequence: CASSATSLTGDGYTF. CDR3 DNA: TGTGCCAGCAGTGCCACCTCCCTTACAGGGGACGGCTACACCTTC. Full variable domain (outside the CDR3, taken from reference TRBV2 and TRBJ1-2): EPEVTQTPSHQVTQMGQEVILRCVPISNHLYFYWYRQILGQKVEFLVSFYNNEISEKSEIFDDQFSVERPDGSNFTLKIRSTKLEDSAMYFCASSATSLTGDGYTFGSGTRLTVV.

This clonotype occurred many times. V and J are TRBV11-2 and TRBJ1-6; no clear D. With 0 bases removed from V and 6 bases from J, the gap between germline ends came to 9 bases. The germline gives CDR1 SGHAT, CDR2 FQNNGV. The CDR3 spans 15 residues. CDR3 DNA sequence: TGTGCCAGCAGCTTAGAGTTCAGTCCTAATTCACCCCTCCACTTT. Encoded protein: CASSLEFSPNSPLHF.

The table lists this clonotype with many counts. The chain has TRBV20-1 and TRBJ2-5; the D gene could be TRBD1 or TRBD2 (5 bases each). Trimming took 1 base from V and 5 from J, leaving 11 bases between them. Looked up from germline, CDR1 is DFQATT and CDR2 is SNEGSKA (reference sequence). The CDR3 extends over 13 amino acids. The CDR3 sequence: CSARVRGVETQYF. CDR3 nucleotides: TGCAGTGCTAGAGTTAGGGGAGTGGAGACCCAGTACTTC.

This clonotype appeared many times. The V call is TRBV20-1, the J call TRBJ2-7; possibly TRBD2 for D (6 bases). Trimming took 0 bases from V and 9 from J, leaving 18 bases between them. The CDR3 contains 14 residues. From germline, CDR1 is DFQATT and CDR2 SNEGSKA (reference sequence). The chain's CDR3 is CSARDPAAGLGQYF. CDR3 nucleotide sequence: TGCAGTGCTAGAGATCCCGCAGCGGGTCTGGGGCAGTACTTC.

This clonotype showed up many times. This chain uses TRBV6-5 with TRBJ2-7; perhaps D is TRBD1 or TRBD2 (6 bases each). The CDR3 totals 14 residues. CDR1 and CDR2 (germline): MNHEY, SVGAGI. V gave up 2 bases and J gave up 3 bases, with 11 bases separating them. The CDR3 DNA is TGTGCCAGCAGTTACCGAGGGGGGAACTACGAGCAGTACTTC. The encoded protein is CASSYRGGNYEQYF.

The chain joins TRBV15 to TRBJ2-3; D is perhaps TRBD1 or TRBD2 (5 bases each). CDR1 LNHNV and CDR2 YYDKDF come from the germline V gene (reference sequence). The V and J ends lost 4 bases and 6 bases respectively, with 23 bases between them. This CDR3 has 17 amino acids. The CDR3 sequence is CATSTPRGSRRPDTQYF. The CDR3 nucleotides are TGTGCCACCAGCACCCCCCGGGGCTCTCGGAGACCTGATACGCAGTATTTT.

This clonotype was recorded at least ten times. The chain has TRBV13 and TRBJ2-1, with D tentatively TRBD1 or TRBD2 (5 bases each). V dropped 3 bases and J dropped 8 bases, with 20 bases sitting between them. Germline V gene lookup returns CDR1 PRHDT and CDR2 FYEKMQ (reference sequence). This CDR3 has 16 residues. The CDR3 DNA reads as TGTGCCAGCAGCTTCAAAACAGTCTCCTTGGGGGATGAGCAGTTCTTC. It codes for CASSFKTVSLGDEQFF.

In this sample, this clonotype turned up many times. This chain connects TRBV2 to TRBJ1-2; D gene unclear. CDR1 SNHLY and CDR2 FYNNEI come from the germline V gene. This CDR3 is built from 14 residues. Trimming took 4 bases from V and 4 from J, leaving 13 bases between them. The CDR3: CASSGTERGYGYTF. The CDR3 nucleotides read TGTGCCAGCAGTGGGACTGAACGCGGCTATGGCTACACCTTC.